These 21 T cell receptor beta chains originate from one sample sequenced in a study of blood T cell repertoires in COVID-19. Sequencing was performed with immunoSEQ multiplex PCR; in TCRdb, only in-frame clones are kept and a portion is missing. The table lists roughly 80,000 clones, roughly four fifths of them singletons. Specimen: peripheral blood. The receptors shown here come from a human donor in a cohort sampled during active COVID-19.

The CDR3, as DNA: TGTGCCAGCAGCCCCCCTCGGGGGACAGGGGGAGAGACCCAGTACTTC. It codes for CASSPPRGTGGETQYF. The chain combines TRBV7-2 with TRBJ2-5; 11 positions match TRBD1. CDR3 size: 16 residues. Looked up from germline, CDR1 is SGHTA and CDR2 is FQGNSA. V lost 5 bases to trimming and J lost 4 bases; unmatched junction nucleotides: 9.

The genes are TRBV4-1 and TRBJ2-5; no definite D call. The length of the CDR3 is 12 residues. Looked up from germline, CDR1 is MGHRA and CDR2 is YSYEKL. V lost 0 bases and J 4 bases, leaving 3 bases between the germline ends. The CDR3 DNA is TGCGCCAGCAGCCAAGATCGAGAGACCCAGTACTTC. It specifies CASSQDRETQYF.

This rearrangement joins TRBV11-2 to TRBJ1-1; D is undetermined. V gave up 3 bases and J gave up 3 bases, with 5 bases separating them. The length of the CDR3 is 12 residues. In germline, CDR1 is SGHAT, CDR2 FQNNGV. As DNA, the CDR3 is TGTGCCAGCAGCTTTATTGACACTGAAGCTTTCTTT. It yields the protein CASSFIDTEAFF.

The V call is TRBV10-3, the J call TRBJ1-5; D gene uncertain. The CDR3 contains 12 residues. Trimming stripped 3 bases from V and 7 bases from J, with 7 bases between. Germline V gene sequence: CDR1 ENHRY, CDR2 SYGVKD. The CDR3 DNA reads as TGTGCCATCAGTGAAGCGGACCAGCCCCAGCATTTT. Translation: CAISEADQPQHF.

This clone came up a few times. The genes are TRBV19 and TRBJ1-2; D remains unclear. CDR3 size: 12 residues. The germline V gene encodes CDR1 LNHDA and CDR2 SQIVND (reference sequence). The V gene lost 6 bases and the J gene lost 5 bases, with 10 bases spanning the gap. DNA of the CDR3: TGTGCCAGTAGAGGCCGCGGGTATGGCTACACCTTC. The encoded protein is CASRGRGYGYTF.

The V and J genes are TRBV11-2 and TRBJ2-3; D unresolved. The CDR3 length is 18 residues. The V end was cut by 1 base, the J end by 0 bases, with 17 bases between. Germline V lookup: CDR1 SGHAT, CDR2 FQNNGV. The CDR3 nucleotides read TGTGCCAGCAGCTTAGGCCTTGTCGGTCGCAGGAGCACAGATACGCAGTATTTT. It encodes CASSLGLVGRRSTDTQYF.

The rearrangement uses TRBV7-9 and TRBJ1-2; 7 bases map to TRBD1. Germline V gives CDR1 SEHNR, CDR2 FQNEAQ (reference sequence). Trimming at V came to 1 base and at J to 7 bases, leaving 3 bases not matched to a gene. The CDR3 sequence is 13 residues long. The CDR3 DNA reads TGTGCCAGCAGCTTAGAAAGGGGGCTTGGCTACACCTTC. Translation gives CASSLERGLGYTF. The whole variable domain, remainder taken from reference TRBV7-9 and TRBJ1-2, is DTGVSQNPRHKITKRGQNVTFRCDPISEHNRLYWYRQTLGQGPEFLTYFQNEAQLEKSRLLSDRFSAERPKGSFSTLEIQRTEQGDSAMYLCASSLERGLGYTFGSGTRLTVV.

This chain connects TRBV20-1 to TRBJ2-1; D gene unclear. V lost 3 bases to trimming and J lost 6 bases, with 9 bases between them. CDR1 is DFQATT and CDR2 is SNEGSKA in the germline V gene (reference sequence). This CDR3 region has 12 residues. This CDR3 reads CSASRNFNEQFF. The CDR3 bases are TGCAGTGCTAGTAGAAACTTCAATGAGCAGTTCTTC.

The chain couples TRBV19 to TRBJ2-3; 7 bases align to TRBD1. The germline V gene encodes CDR1 LNHDA and CDR2 SQIVND (reference sequence). V was clipped by 3 bases and J by 3 bases; unmatched bases: 6. The CDR3 runs to 15 residues. DNA for the CDR3: TGTGCCAGTAGTATTAACAGGGGAAGAACAGATACGCAGTATTTT. Protein sequence: CASSINRGRTDTQYF.

The chain uses TRBV7-8 and TRBJ2-1; 10 positions match TRBD2. The CDR3 extends over 18 amino acids. Germline CDR1 is SGHVS and CDR2 is FQNEAQ. Unmatched junction bases numbered 6, after V lost 1 base and J lost 0 bases. For the CDR3, the DNA is TGTGCCAGCAGCTTAGGGCTAGCGGGGGTCAGCTCCTACAATGAGCAGTTCTTC. It translates to CASSLGLAGVSSYNEQFF.

This clone was observed a few times. This chain connects TRBV6-1 to TRBJ1-5, with 8 bases fitting TRBD1. The CDR3 extends over 15 amino acids. Trimming removed 2 bases from V and 6 bases from J; junction bases left unmatched: 6. Germline V gives CDR1 MNHNS, CDR2 SASEGT. The DNA for the CDR3 is TGTGCCAGCAGTGAAACATGGACAGGGAGTCAGCCCCAGCATTTT. Its protein is CASSETWTGSQPQHF.

The rearrangement joins TRBV7-2 to TRBJ1-1; D remains ambiguous. Germline loops: CDR1 SGHTA, CDR2 FQGNSA. This CDR3 contains 15 residues. The ends were cut back, 5 bases at V and 0 bases at J, with 13 bases in the middle. CDR3 nucleotides: TGTGCCAGCAGCGTATACCTAGCGGTGAACACTGAAGCTTTCTTT. Translating gives CASSVYLAVNTEAFF.

The chain joins TRBV10-3 to TRBJ1-2; maybe TRBD1 (5 bases). The CDR3 has 14 amino acids. The germline gives CDR1 ENHRY, CDR2 SYGVKD. The V and J ends lost 0 bases and 6 bases respectively, with 11 bases between them. The CDR3, as DNA: TGTGCCATCAGTGAGTCGGGCAGGGATCATGGCTACACCTTC. Translated, it gives CAISESGRDHGYTF.

This sequence joins TRBV18 and TRBJ1-1, with 11 bases fitting TRBD1. Per germline, CDR1 KGHSH and CDR2 LQKENI. The CDR3 is 16 amino acids. V lost 3 bases, J lost 5 bases, and 8 bases stayed unmatched. The CDR3 DNA reads as TGTGCCAGCTCACCTGGACAGGGGGCCCGGGGGACTGAAGCTTTCTTT. It is translated as CASSPGQGARGTEAFF.

This chain joins TRBV6-5 and TRBJ1-5; a weak D match, TRBD1 (6 bases). This CDR3 has 15 amino acids. V dropped 5 bases and J dropped 7 bases, with 18 bases sitting between them. Germline CDR1 reads MNHEY; CDR2 reads SVGAGI. CDR3 residues: CASSPRGGAGQPQHF. Here the CDR3 DNA reads TGTGCCAGCAGTCCCCGGGGGGGGGCGGGACAGCCCCAGCATTTT.

This chain links TRBV7-2 with TRBJ2-7, with 11 bases lining up with TRBD2. The J segment lost 5 bases and the V segment lost 1 base, leaving 7 bases of the junction unmatched. The germline CDR1 and CDR2 sequences are SGHTA and FQGNSA. This CDR3 spans 16 amino acids. The CDR3 bases are TGTGCCAGCAGCTTAGTTAGCGGGGGGGCCTTGGACGAGCAGTACTTC. It yields the protein CASSLVSGGALDEQYF.

The rearrangement joins TRBV19 to TRBJ1-2; D is undetermined. Germline-derived CDR1 and CDR2 are LNHDA and SQIVND (reference sequence). V lost 6 bases and J 4 bases, leaving 9 bases between the germline ends. CDR3 size: 12 residues. The CDR3 nucleotides are TGTGCCAGTAGGGAGGGTGGCTATGGCTACACCTTC. Its protein is CASREGGYGYTF.

V gene TRBV29-1 combines with J gene TRBJ2-1; TRBD2 agrees at 9 bases. This CDR3 is built from 14 residues. J gave up 9 bases and V 1 base, and 7 bases lay outside the gene matches. Germline CDR1 and CDR2: SQVTM and ANQGSEA. DNA of the CDR3: TGCAGCGTTGAAGTTGCACTAGCGGGTGGTGAGCAGTTCTTC. Amino acid sequence: CSVEVALAGGEQFF.

V gene TRBV28 combines with J gene TRBJ1-5, with a possible D match to TRBD1 (5 bases). There are 15 residues in the CDR3. With 2 bases removed from V and 1 base from J, the gap between germline ends came to 9 bases. Germline assignment: CDR1 MDHEN and CDR2 SYDVKM. DNA of the CDR3: TGTGCCAGCAGTTTACAGGGTTGGAGCAATCAGCCCCAGCATTTT. It encodes CASSLQGWSNQPQHF. The complete variable domain, with remaining parts taken from reference TRBV28 and TRBJ1-5, reads DVKVTQSSRYLVKRTGEKVFLECVQDMDHENMFWYRQDPGLGLRLIYFSYDVKMKEKGDIPEGYSVSREKKERFSLILESASTNQTSMYLCASSLQGWSNQPQHFGDGTRLSIL.

Written as DNA, the CDR3 is TGTGCCAGCAGTTCGGGGGGCAGAAGCAATCAGCCCCAGCATTTT. Protein sequence: CASSSGGRSNQPQHF. The rearrangement uses TRBV27 and TRBJ1-5; D might be TRBD1 (6 bases). Germline-derived CDR1 and CDR2 are MNHEY and SMNVEV (reference sequence). The CDR3 is 15 residues long. The V gene lost 4 bases and the J gene lost 1 base, with 11 bases spanning the gap.

The rearrangement uses TRBV19 and TRBJ1-5; D perhaps matches TRBD1 (6 bases). CDR1 is LNHDA, CDR2 SQIVND, per germline (reference sequence). V was trimmed by 9 bases and J by 9 bases, leaving 15 bases between them. This CDR3 region has 12 residues. The CDR3 nucleotides are TGTGCCAGACTATTTGACAGGCCGCCCCAGCATTTT. Amino acid sequence: CARLFDRPPQHF. Variable domain in full (rest from reference TRBV19 and TRBJ1-5): DGGITQSPKYLFRKEGQNVTLSCEQNLNHDAMYWYRQDPGQGLRLIYYSQIVNDFQKGDIAEGYSVSREKKESFPLTVTSAQKNPTAFYLCARLFDRPPQHFGDGTRLSIL.